This T cell receptor (beta chain) is from a study of T cell responses to AZD1222 COVID-19 vaccine. Study-wide findings and caveats: Distributed over spike, vaccine-associated CD4 TCRs predominated at 160-218 and 743-854. Sampling that yielded the repertoires occurred only after the peak T cell response. It should be noted that donors were predominantly white British and more often female, and clonal diversity was possibly underestimated.

Trimming removed 2 bases from V and 3 bases from J, with 11 bases in between. The germline V gene encodes CDR1 MNHEY and CDR2 SVGAGI. CDR3 length: 14 amino acids. Some clones are missing from TCRdb's copy, which holds only in-frame ones; the method was immunoSEQ multiplex PCR. The data contain about 130,000 clones, about 90% of them singletons. Of note for this clone: Its matching antigen is unknown.

Sequencing used peripheral blood, obtained on day 0 of MenACWY control vaccination. The sequence derives from an adult in good health. The V call is TRBV6-5, the J call TRBJ2-7, with D tentatively TRBD2 (7 bases). The CDR3 sequence: CASSYGGARYEQYF. In DNA, the CDR3 is TGTGCCAGCAGTTACGGGGGGGCCCGCTACGAGCAGTACTTC.